One sample yielded the 2 T cell receptor beta chains listed below, sequenced in a study of T-cell memory formation after mild COVID-19. One entry per CDR3 protein, called by TCRdb with MiXCR from the 5' RACE reads. The sample has under 400,000 distinct CDR3 sequences; over 25% are singletons. Specimen: PBMCs or a T cell subset sorted from them (not recorded which). Receptors were obtained from an adult woman who had mild COVID-19 (a few samples of this study predate the infection). Cell type and time point are not known.

The chain links TRBV5-1 to TRBJ2-1, with 11 bases identical to TRBD2. The CDR3 runs to 18 residues. The germline V gene encodes CDR1 SGHRS and CDR2 YFSETQ. V lost 0 bases, J lost 7 bases, and 12 bases stayed unmatched. The CDR3 spells CASSLAGPGTSGLNEQFF. CDR3 in DNA: TGCGCCAGCAGCTTGGCCGGGCCTGGGACTAGCGGCTTAAATGAGCAGTTCTTC. The whole variable domain, remainder taken from reference TRBV5-1 and TRBJ2-1, is KAGVTQTPRYLIKTRGQQVTLSCSPISGHRSVSWYQQTPGQGLQFLFEYFSETQRNKGNFPGRFSGRQFSNSRSEMNVSTLELGDSALYLCASSLAGPGTSGLNEQFFGPGTRLTVL.

The rearrangement uses TRBV7-9 and TRBJ2-3; D is unresolved. The length of the CDR3 is 15 residues. Germline assignment: CDR1 SEHNR and CDR2 FQNEAQ (reference sequence). V lost 1 base to trimming and J lost 7 bases, with 15 bases between them. CDR3 sequence (DNA): TGTGCCAGCAGCTTAGTTTTGGGGTCAGCGAATACGCAGTATTTT. It specifies CASSLVLGSANTQYF.